The 28 T cell receptor beta chains below come from one sample, sequenced in a study of blood T cell repertoires in COVID-19. TCRdb's copy holds only in-frame clones and misses some; the assay was immunoSEQ multiplex PCR. The sample holds approximately 170,000 clones; 90% to 95% are singletons and the top ten take roughly 2%. The specimen was peripheral blood. The source is a woman in her fifties or sixties with COVID-19, enrolled during active disease.

J is TRBJ1-3 and V is TRBV5-6; D might be TRBD1 (5 bases). Germline assignment: CDR1 SGHDT and CDR2 YYEEEE. This CDR3 spans 15 amino acids. The ends were cut back, 0 bases at V and 4 bases at J, with 11 bases in the middle. The CDR3 sequence is CASSLEGVAGNTIYF. The CDR3 DNA is TGTGCCAGCAGCTTGGAAGGGGTGGCGGGAAACACCATATATTTT.

The chain has TRBV7-2 and TRBJ2-3; 9 bases match TRBD1. CDR1 is SGHTA and CDR2 is FQGNSA in the germline V gene. Germline trimming cut 6 bases from V and 1 base from J; bases unmatched to any gene: 11. The CDR3 spans 17 residues. This chain's CDR3 is CASSYFRDRVGTDTQYF. The CDR3 DNA sequence: TGTGCCAGCAGTTACTTCCGGGACAGGGTTGGCACAGATACGCAGTATTTT.

This chain links TRBV4-2 with TRBJ2-3; D is possibly TRBD2 (5 bases). V was cut by 0 bases and J by 2 bases, with 18 bases left in between. Germline loops: CDR1 LGHNA, CDR2 YNFKEQ. The CDR3 loop spans 18 amino acids. The CDR3 region has the DNA TGTGCCAGCAGCCAAGACGAGAGGAGCCTAGCCCTCACAGATACGCAGTATTTT. This encodes CASSQDERSLALTDTQYF.

The chain couples TRBV27 to TRBJ1-1, with TRBD1 matching 9 bases. This CDR3 comprises 14 residues. Germline trimming cut 10 bases from V and 4 bases from J; bases unmatched to any gene: 10. Germline-derived CDR1 and CDR2 are MNHEY and SMNVEV (reference sequence). Written as DNA, the CDR3 is TGTGCCACCCAGACAGGGGGTTTTAGCACTGAAGCTTTCTTT. Protein product: CATQTGGFSTEAFF.

This chain connects TRBV18 to TRBJ2-6, with 8 bases lining up with TRBD1. With 4 bases clipped from V and 4 bases from J, the junction kept 3 bases outside the gene matches. The CDR3 sequence is 15 residues long. Germline loops: CDR1 KGHSH, CDR2 LQKENI. CDR3 bases: TGTGCCAGCTCACAACAGGGGGTCGGGGCCAACGTCCTGACTTTC. As protein: CASSQQGVGANVLTF.

V usage is TRBV3-1 (or the pseudogene TRBV3-2) and J usage is TRBJ1-2; D perhaps matches TRBD1 (5 bases). CDR1 LGHDT and CDR2 YNNKEL come from the germline V gene (reference sequence). The CDR3 sequence is 15 residues long. V was shortened by 1 base and J by 2 bases, with 11 bases between the two germline ends. In DNA, the CDR3 is TGTGCCAGCAGCCAAGTTTTCAGGGCCAACTATGGCTACACCTTC. Protein sequence: CASSQVFRANYGYTF.

A few counts support this clone. The rearrangement links TRBV28 to TRBJ1-5; unclear D gene. The CDR3 loop spans 13 amino acids. Germline V gene data show CDR1 as MDHEN and CDR2 as SYDVKM. Trimming pared 7 bases from V and 3 bases from J, leaving 10 bases between. CDR3 bases: TGTGCCAGCAAGTGGGCAAACAATCAGCCCCAGCATTTT. As protein: CASKWANNQPQHF.

The V call is TRBV6-5, the J call TRBJ2-1; no firm D call. The CDR3 is 16 amino acids. Germline V lookup: CDR1 MNHEY, CDR2 SVGAGI. V lost 2 bases and J lost 0, with 11 bases in between. CDR3 in amino acids: CASSYAEFSSYNEQFF. The CDR3 DNA follows: TGTGCCAGCAGTTACGCCGAGTTTAGCTCCTACAATGAGCAGTTCTTC.

The chain uses TRBV5-4 and TRBJ2-2, with D possibly matching TRBD1 (6 bases). Trimming shortened V by 0 bases and J by 6 bases, and 15 bases separated the two germline ends. Per the germline V gene, CDR1 is SGHNT and CDR2 is YYREEE (reference sequence). This CDR3 is built from 16 residues. CDR3 nucleotide sequence: TGTGCCAGCAGCTTGGAGGGCAGGGGCCGCGCCGGGGAGCTGTTTTTT. Translating gives CASSLEGRGRAGELFF.

This clone has only a few counts. Written as DNA, the CDR3 is TGTGCCAGCAGCTTCCCGACAGGGAATGGCTACACCTTC. Translation gives CASSFPTGNGYTF. The V and J genes are TRBV5-6 and TRBJ1-2; 7 bases fit TRBD1. V was pared by 2 bases and J by 6 bases, with 4 bases of the junction left unmatched. The CDR3 sequence is 13 residues long. Per the germline V gene, CDR1 is SGHDT and CDR2 is YYEEEE.

The J gene is TRBJ1-6, the V gene TRBV7-8; no clear D gene. The CDR3 runs to 14 residues. Germline-derived CDR1 and CDR2 are SGHVS and FQNEAQ. V was clipped by 1 base and J by 6 bases, with 7 bases between them. CDR3 in amino acids: CASSLGQINSPLHF. The CDR3 DNA follows: TGTGCCAGCAGCTTAGGGCAGATTAATTCACCCCTCCACTTT.

CDR3 loop: CASSHAERAFF. CDR3 sequence (DNA): TGTGCCAGCAGCCACGCCGAGAGAGCTTTCTTT. The rearrangement uses TRBV12-3 or TRBV12-4 and TRBJ1-1; the D is unclear. The CDR3 runs to 11 residues. Deletions cut 6 bases from V and 10 bases from J, with 12 bases between.

The V and J genes are TRBV6-2 or TRBV6-3 and TRBJ1-2, with a possible D match to TRBD1 (5 bases). The CDR3 is made up of 15 amino acids. V was cut by 2 bases and J by 2 bases, with 12 bases left in between. Germline loops: CDR1 MNHEY, CDR2 SVGEGT. CDR3 residues: CASSYIPQGNYGYTF. CDR3 DNA: TGTGCCAGCAGTTACATACCCCAGGGAAACTATGGCTACACCTTC.

The chain links TRBV3-1 (or the pseudogene TRBV3-2) to TRBJ1-1, with 12 positions matching TRBD1. Per the germline V gene, CDR1 is LGHDT and CDR2 is YNNKEL (reference sequence). This CDR3 is built from 18 residues. The V gene end was trimmed by 1 base and the J gene end by 3 bases; junction bases not matched to a gene: 9. CDR3: CASSQVTGTGGKYTEAFF. CDR3 DNA: TGTGCCAGCAGCCAAGTGACCGGGACAGGGGGCAAGTACACTGAAGCTTTCTTT.

On this clone: This CDR3 is also generated by other DNA sequences in the sample. CDR3 in DNA: TGTGCCAGCAGCGTCGTAGGCACAGATACGCAGTATTTT. It codes for CASSVVGTDTQYF. The genes are TRBV9 and TRBJ2-3; D gene unclear. CDR1 and CDR2 from the germline V gene are SGDLS and YYNGEE. The germline V and J ends were trimmed by 2 bases and 1 base, with 5 bases remaining between them. The CDR3 covers 13 residues.

This sequence joins TRBV19 and TRBJ2-2; TRBD1 aligns across 7 bases. Germline CDR1 LNHDA, CDR2 SQIVND (reference sequence). V lost 6 bases to trimming and J lost 4 bases; unmatched junction nucleotides: 11. This CDR3 region has 16 residues. CDR3 residues: CASRPQTGRGTGELFF. The CDR3 region has the DNA TGTGCCAGTAGGCCTCAGACAGGGAGAGGCACCGGGGAGCTGTTTTTT.

Here the CDR3 DNA reads TGTGCCAGCAGTTTCCTCAACACCGGGGAGCTGTTTTTT. Its translation is CASSFLNTGELFF. The chain recombines TRBV27 with TRBJ2-2; D not certain. The CDR3 has 13 residues. CDR1 and CDR2 from the germline V gene are MNHEY and SMNVEV (reference sequence). Trimming pared 3 bases from V and 2 bases from J, leaving 4 bases between.

The rearrangement links TRBV5-1 to TRBJ1-6, with a weak D call TRBD1 (6 bases). Per germline, CDR1 SGHRS and CDR2 YFSETQ. The length of the CDR3 is 17 residues. Trimming stripped 0 bases from V and 0 bases from J, with 10 bases between. The CDR3 is CASSLETGSSYNSPLHF. CDR3 sequence (DNA): TGCGCCAGCAGCTTGGAAACAGGGAGCTCCTATAATTCACCCCTCCACTTT.

The V call is TRBV4-3, the J call TRBJ1-6; 9 bases map to TRBD1. With V trimmed by 4 bases and J by 10 bases, 11 bases remained unmatched. This CDR3 contains 16 residues. Per germline, CDR1 LGHNA and CDR2 YSLEER. The CDR3 coding sequence is TGCGCCAGCAGCCGAGACAGGGGGGAAGGGGGATCACCCCTCCACTTT. Translated: CASSRDRGEGGSPLHF.

V is TRBV6-5 and J is TRBJ1-1, with TRBD1 matching over 8 bases. Germline CDR1 MNHEY, CDR2 SVGAGI. There are 13 residues in the CDR3. V dropped 4 bases and J dropped 6; count of bases not matched to a gene: 4. The CDR3 spells CASSFLDRAEAFF. The DNA of the CDR3 is TGTGCCAGCAGTTTCCTGGACAGGGCTGAAGCTTTCTTT.

V is TRBV7-3 and J is TRBJ1-1; 7 nucleotides align to TRBD1. CDR1 SGHTA and CDR2 FQGTGA come from the germline V gene. The CDR3 totals 14 residues. V gave up 3 bases and J gave up 4 bases; unmatched junction bases: 5. CDR3 bases: TGTGCCAGCAGCTTTAATCGACAGGGCACTGAAGCTTTCTTT. Protein product: CASSFNRQGTEAFF.

This clone was seen a single time. The genes are TRBV4-2 and TRBJ2-7, with D hard to call. The CDR3 runs 13 residues. Trimming took 1 base from V and 8 from J, leaving 12 bases between them. In germline, CDR1 is LGHNA, CDR2 YNFKEQ. The CDR3 region has the DNA TGTGCCAGCAGCCAAGCTGAGGTGATGCAGCAGTACTTC. It specifies CASSQAEVMQQYF.

V and J are TRBV9 and TRBJ2-7, with 12 bases identical to TRBD1. The CDR3 runs 14 residues. From germline, CDR1 is SGDLS and CDR2 YYNGEE. Unmatched junction bases numbered 8, after V lost 4 bases and J lost 9 bases. The CDR3, as DNA: TGTGCCAGCAGCCCCGGGACAGGGGGCTTCGGGCAGTACTTC. This codes for CASSPGTGGFGQYF.

The chain employs TRBV27 and TRBJ1-2; 9 positions match TRBD1. The V and J ends lost 6 bases and 8 bases, in that order; junction bases with no gene match: 7. Germline V lookup: CDR1 MNHEY, CDR2 SMNVEV (reference sequence). This CDR3 is 13 amino acids long. The CDR3 DNA reads as TGTGCCAGCAGCCGACAGGGGGTGGGGGGCTACACCTTC. Its translation: CASSRQGVGGYTF.

The gene calls are TRBV7-2 and TRBJ2-1; perhaps TRBD2 as D (5 bases). The CDR3 runs to 16 residues. Looked up from germline, CDR1 is SGHTA and CDR2 is FQGNSA. The V and J ends lost 2 bases and 9 bases respectively, with 20 bases between them. The CDR3 loop is CASSLSRFGERGEQFF. CDR3 sequence (DNA): TGTGCCAGCAGCTTATCCCGATTTGGGGAACGGGGTGAGCAGTTCTTC.

This clone has only a few counts. V and J are TRBV4-3 and TRBJ1-1; D uncertain. Per germline, CDR1 LGHNA and CDR2 YSLEER. CDR3 length: 12 residues. Trimming stripped 3 bases from V and 10 bases from J, with 12 bases between. CDR3 amino acids: CASSHTTGGAFF. The CDR3 DNA sequence: TGCGCCAGCAGCCATACCACTGGTGGAGCTTTCTTT.

This clone was recorded a few times. Within the sample, other DNA sequences also encode this same CDR3. The chain couples TRBV29-1 to TRBJ1-5; a possible D gene is TRBD1 (5 bases). The CDR3 consists of 13 residues. Trimming shortened V by 7 bases and J by 3 bases, and 13 bases separated the two germline ends. Germline loops: CDR1 SQVTM, CDR2 ANQGSEA. The CDR3 DNA reads as TGCAGCGCCAGTCGGGGGGTCAATCAGCCCCAGCATTTT. This sequence encodes CSASRGVNQPQHF.

This chain connects TRBV19 to TRBJ1-2, with 7 nucleotides matching TRBD1. V dropped 6 bases and J dropped 8; count of bases not matched to a gene: 6. CDR1 LNHDA and CDR2 SQIVND come from the germline V gene (reference sequence). This CDR3 has 12 residues. The DNA for the CDR3 is TGTGCCAGTAGACCACAGGGGAAAGGCTACACCTTC. Translating gives CASRPQGKGYTF.